The clone carrying this T cell receptor beta chain has more than one count but fewer than ten. The antigen remains unidentified. V shed 7 bases and J shed 5 bases, with 13 bases lying between them. In germline, CDR1 is SQVTM, CDR2 ANQGSEA. The CDR3 is made up of 12 amino acids. Amplification of TCR beta CDR3 regions used RNA as the template. The TCR CDR3 was amplified in a first-round RT-PCR using the HTBI primer set. TCRdb reprocessed the multiplex PCR reads via MiXCR and lists one record per CDR3 protein. The sample yields around 350,000 distinct CDR3 sequences, about 17% seen once. This record comes from a study of T cells in Graves' hyperthyroidism and ophthalmopathy. Study-wide points: Blood also carried most thyroid clonotypes expanded above 0.001.

Uncontrolled infections, other autoimmune diseases, pregnancy or lactation led to exclusion of patients. Material for sequencing was blood. This chain links TRBV29-1 with TRBJ2-3; D might be TRBD1 or TRBD2, each matching 5 bases. This sequence originates from a young woman with Graves' hyperthyroidism that later progressed to Graves' ophthalmopathy. CDR3 protein: CSGEGTEDTQYF. In DNA form, the CDR3 reads TGCAGCGGCGAAGGGACGGAAGATACGCAGTATTTT.